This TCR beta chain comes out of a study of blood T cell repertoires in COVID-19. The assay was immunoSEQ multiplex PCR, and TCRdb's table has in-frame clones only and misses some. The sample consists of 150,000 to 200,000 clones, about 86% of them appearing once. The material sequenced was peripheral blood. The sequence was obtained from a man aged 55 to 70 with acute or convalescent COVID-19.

The CDR3 spells CASSQDLGRAANEQFF. The CDR3 DNA follows: TGTGCCAGCAGCCAAGATCTCGGGAGGGCCGCAAATGAGCAGTTCTTC. The genes are TRBV4-2 and TRBJ2-1; 8 positions agree with TRBD2. V lost 0 bases and J lost 7; bases outside the gene matches: 8. The CDR3 totals 16 residues. The germline gives CDR1 LGHNA, CDR2 YNFKEQ.